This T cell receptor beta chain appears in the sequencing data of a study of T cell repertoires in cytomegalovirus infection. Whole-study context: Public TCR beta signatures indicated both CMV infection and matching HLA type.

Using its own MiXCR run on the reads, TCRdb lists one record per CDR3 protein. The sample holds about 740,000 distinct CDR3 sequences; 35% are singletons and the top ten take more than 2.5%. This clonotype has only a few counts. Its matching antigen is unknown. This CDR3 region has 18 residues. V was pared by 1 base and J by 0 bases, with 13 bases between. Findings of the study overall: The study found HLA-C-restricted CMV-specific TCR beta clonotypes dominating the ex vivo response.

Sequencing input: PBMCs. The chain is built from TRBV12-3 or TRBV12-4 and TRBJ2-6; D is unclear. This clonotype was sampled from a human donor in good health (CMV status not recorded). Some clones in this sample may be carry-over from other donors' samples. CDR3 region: CASSLGLSKTSGANVLTF. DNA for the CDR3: TGTGCCAGCAGTTTAGGACTCTCAAAAACCTCTGGGGCCAACGTCCTGACTTTC.